This record covers a single T cell receptor beta chain. Its antigen is still unknown. The sample carries other DNA sequences with the same CDR3. V dropped 2 bases and J dropped 1 base, with 3 bases sitting between them. The CDR3 is made up of 12 amino acids. Germline CDR1 SGHDT, CDR2 YYEEEE. The data originate from a study of a mutant IDH1 vaccine in newly diagnosed glioma. Assay: immunoSEQ multiplex PCR; the TCRdb copy retains only in-frame clones and omits some. Here the sample spans roughly 32,000 clones, roughly 80% being singletons. Time point described: week 35, safety follow-up. What each vaccine dose contained was 300 ug of mutant IDH1 20-mer peptide, accompanied by topical imiquimod. Tumors from donors were new WHO grade 3 or 4 IDH1-mutant astrocytomas with ATRX loss.

The TCR was taken from a woman between 25 and 40 years old with glioma. Some clones in this sample may be carry-over from other donors' samples. The input for sequencing was PBMCs, taken from a glioma patient whose treatment included an IDH1 peptide vaccine. The genes are TRBV5-6 and TRBJ1-1; unclear D gene. Written as DNA, the CDR3 is TGTGCCAGCAGCTTTGGGAACACTGAAGCTTTCTTT. This translates into CASSFGNTEAFF.